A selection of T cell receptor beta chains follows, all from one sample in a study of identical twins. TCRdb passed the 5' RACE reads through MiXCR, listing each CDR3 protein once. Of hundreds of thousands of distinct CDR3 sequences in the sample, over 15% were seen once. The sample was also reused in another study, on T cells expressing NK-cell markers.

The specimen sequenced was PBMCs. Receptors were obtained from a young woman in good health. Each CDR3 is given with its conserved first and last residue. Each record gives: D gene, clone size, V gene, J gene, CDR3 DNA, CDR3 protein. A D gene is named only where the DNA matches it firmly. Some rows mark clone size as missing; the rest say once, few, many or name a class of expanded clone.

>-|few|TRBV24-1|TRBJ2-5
TGTGCCACCAGTAGTAGAACCGTCCAAGAGACCCAGTACTTC
CATSSRTVQETQYF
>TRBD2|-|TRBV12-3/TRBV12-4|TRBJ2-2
TGTGCCAGCAGGAGAGCTAGCGGGAGGGCCACCGGGGAGCTGTTTTTT
CASRRASGRATGELFF
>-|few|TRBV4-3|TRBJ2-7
TGCGCCAGCAGCCAAGATGGATTACTCTACGATGGGCAGTACTTC
CASSQDGLLYDGQYF
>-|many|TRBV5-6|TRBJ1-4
TGTGCCAGCAGCTTGGTTTTGGAAGAAAAACTGTTTTTT
CASSLVLEEKLFF
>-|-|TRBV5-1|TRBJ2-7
TGCGCCAGCAGCTTGATAGCACCCTACGAGCAGTACTTC
CASSLIAPYEQYF
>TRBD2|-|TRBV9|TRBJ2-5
TGTGCCAGCAGCGTCGGGGGGGGACTCCTCCGGGAAGAGACCCAGTACTTC
CASSVGGGLLREETQYF
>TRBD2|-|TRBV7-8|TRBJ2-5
TGTGCCAGTTACTTTGGGACTAGCGGGAGGAGGGAGACCCAGTACTTC
CASYFGTSGRRETQYF
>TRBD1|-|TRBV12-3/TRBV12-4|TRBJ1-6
TGTGCCAGCAGTTTGACAGGGCCTTTTGGGGCACCCCTCCACTTT
CASSLTGPFGAPLHF
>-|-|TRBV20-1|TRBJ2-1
TGCAGTGCTATGTTTCATGAGCAGTTCTTC
CSAMFHEQFF
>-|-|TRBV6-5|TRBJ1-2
TGTGCCAGCAGTTCCGAGGGGTATCACTATGGCTACACCTTC
CASSSEGYHYGYTF
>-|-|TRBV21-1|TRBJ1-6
TGTGCCAGCAGCTATGTCGGGACAGGGGTGTCACCCCTCCACTTT
CASSYVGTGVSPLHF
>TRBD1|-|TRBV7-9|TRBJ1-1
TGTGCCAGCAGCTATGGACAGGGTGAAGCTTTCTTT
CASSYGQGEAFF
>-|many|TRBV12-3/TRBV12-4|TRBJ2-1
TGTGCCAGCAGTTTAGGGTCGTCTAGCCTCCGTGAGCAGTTCTTC
CASSLGSSSLREQFF
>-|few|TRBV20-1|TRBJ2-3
TGCAGTGCGAGGGTCCGGGACAAAGGGGGCACAGATACGCAGTATTTT
CSARVRDKGGTDTQYF
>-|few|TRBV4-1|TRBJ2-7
TGCGCCAGCAGCCAAGCGGCAAAGGACAGAACATCCTACGAGCAGTACTTC
CASSQAAKDRTSYEQYF
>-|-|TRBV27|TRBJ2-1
TGTGCCAGCAGTTTAATGGAGGGGTACAATGAGCAGTTCTTC
CASSLMEGYNEQFF
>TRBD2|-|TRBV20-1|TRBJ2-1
TGCAGTGCCCGATTCGTAGCGGGAGAGGTGCAGTTCTTC
CSARFVAGEVQFF
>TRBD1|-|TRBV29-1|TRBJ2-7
TGCAGCGCCCGTTCGGGACAGGGGGCAGGGGAGCAGTACTTC
CSARSGQGAGEQYF
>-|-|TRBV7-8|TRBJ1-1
TGTGCCAGCAGGCGGACCTCCATGAACACTGAAGCTTTCTTT
CASRRTSMNTEAFF
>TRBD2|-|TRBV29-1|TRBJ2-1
TGCAGCGTTCCCTCGGGGACTAGCATCTACAATGAGCAGTTCTTC
CSVPSGTSIYNEQFF
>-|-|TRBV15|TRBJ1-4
TGTGCCACCAGCAGAGATAAAGGAACTAATGAAAAACTGTTTTTT
CATSRDKGTNEKLFF
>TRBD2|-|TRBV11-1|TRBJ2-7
TGTGCCAGCAGTTCCCGAAAGAATACTAGCGGGAGAGAGGGCTCCTACGAGCAGTACTTC
CASSSRKNTSGREGSYEQYF
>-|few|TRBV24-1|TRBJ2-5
TGTGCCACCAGTGATCAGAAGACCCAGTACTTC
CATSDQKTQYF
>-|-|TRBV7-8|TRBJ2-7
TGTGCCAGCAGCTTAGACTTCCAGATTCGGGCCTACGAGCAGTACTTC
CASSLDFQIRAYEQYF